The 7 T cell receptor beta chains reported below all come from one sample, sequenced in a study of T cells in Graves' hyperthyroidism and ophthalmopathy. Amplification of TCR beta CDR3 regions was performed using RNA transcripts as template. The HTBI primer set served for first-round RT-PCR of the TCR CDR3. MiXCR was run by TCRdb on the multiplex PCR reads, yielding one entry per CDR3 protein. The table shows hundreds of thousands of distinct CDR3 sequences, with 14% occurring only once. The sequenced sample consisted of blood. The receptor source for this set is a woman in her 30s with Graves' hyperthyroidism.

In its sample, this clonotype was seen many times. The CDR3 here is CASSPPTEREKLFF. The DNA of the CDR3 is TGTGCCAGCTCACCACCGACAGAGCGGGAAAAACTGTTTTTT. V and J are TRBV18 and TRBJ1-4; perhaps TRBD1 as D (5 bases). Germline V gene lookup returns CDR1 KGHSH and CDR2 LQKENI. The CDR3 runs 14 residues. The germline V and J ends were trimmed by 0 bases and 8 bases, with 10 bases remaining between them.

This clonotype was found a few times. V gene TRBV7-9 combines with J gene TRBJ2-1, with 8 bases identical to TRBD2. Germline loops: CDR1 SEHNR, CDR2 FQNEAQ (reference sequence). This CDR3 has 19 amino acids. The V and J ends lost 5 bases and 8 bases, in that order; junction bases with no gene match: 23. CDR3 sequence reads: CASSPTSASGRGPSDEQFF. The DNA of the CDR3 is TGTGCCAGCAGCCCTACGTCGGCCAGCGGGAGAGGCCCCTCGGATGAGCAGTTCTTC.

The chain couples TRBV12-3 or TRBV12-4 to TRBJ2-1; 7 bases are shared with TRBD2. The CDR3 runs 15 residues. Trimming cost V 6 bases and J 3 bases; bases outside gene matches: 8. The CDR3 nucleotides read TGTGCCAGCAGGGGCCTAGCGGCCGACTACAATGAGCAGTTCTTC. This encodes CASRGLAADYNEQFF.

The chain links TRBV20-1 to TRBJ2-4; TRBD1 might be the D (6 bases). The length of the CDR3 is 14 residues. Trimming removed 3 bases at V and 6 bases at J, with 15 bases between. CDR1 is DFQATT and CDR2 is SNEGSKA in the germline V gene (reference sequence). CDR3 region: CSASSSPQGNIQYF. CDR3 in DNA: TGCAGTGCTAGTAGTTCCCCACAGGGAAACATTCAGTACTTC.

This clonotype was detected ten times or more. This sequence joins TRBV7-9 and TRBJ2-7; D is uncertain. The CDR3 is 11 residues long. V lost 5 bases and J lost 6, with 8 bases in between. In germline, CDR1 is SEHNR, CDR2 FQNEAQ (reference sequence). This CDR3 is CASSMSPEQYF. For the CDR3, the DNA is TGTGCCAGCAGCATGTCCCCCGAGCAGTACTTC.

This clonotype was observed many times. The CDR3 protein is CASSLVGADTDTQYF. In DNA form, the CDR3 reads TGTGCCAGCAGTTTAGTGGGGGCAGACACAGATACGCAGTATTTT. The chain couples TRBV12-3 or TRBV12-4 to TRBJ2-3, with D perhaps TRBD1 (6 bases). The CDR3 runs to 15 residues. Trimming stripped 1 base from V and 2 bases from J, with 10 bases between.

This clonotype was counted a few times. CDR3 sequence (DNA): TGTGCCAGCAGCCAAGACGCTAGCGGGAGGTACAATGAGCAGTTCTTC. The encoded protein is CASSQDASGRYNEQFF. The chain combines TRBV3-1 with TRBJ2-1, with 11 bases identical to TRBD2. V dropped 0 bases and J dropped 4; count of bases not matched to a gene: 2. The CDR3 extends over 16 amino acids. Per germline, CDR1 LGHDT and CDR2 YNNKEL (reference sequence).